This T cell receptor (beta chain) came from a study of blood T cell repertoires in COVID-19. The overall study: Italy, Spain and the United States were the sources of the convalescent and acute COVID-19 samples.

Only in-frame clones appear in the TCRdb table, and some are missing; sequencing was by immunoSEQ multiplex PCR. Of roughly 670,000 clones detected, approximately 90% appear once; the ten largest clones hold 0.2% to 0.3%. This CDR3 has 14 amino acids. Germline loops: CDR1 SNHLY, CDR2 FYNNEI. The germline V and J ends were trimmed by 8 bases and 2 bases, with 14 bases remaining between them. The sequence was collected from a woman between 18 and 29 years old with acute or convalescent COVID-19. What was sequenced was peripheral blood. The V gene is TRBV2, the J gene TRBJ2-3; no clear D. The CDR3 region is CASGYGPVTDTQYF. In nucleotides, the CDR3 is TGTGCCAGCGGGTATGGGCCGGTCACAGATACGCAGTATTTT.